A single sample is the source of the 31 T cell receptor beta chains below, sequenced in a study of sequential checkpoint blockade in melanoma (dated by TCRdb to 2018 to 2020). Read against the paper, the sample's treatment or condition label means: randomized to nivolumab then ipilimumab (arm A) or the reverse (arm B). Library preparation employed the immunoSEQ multiplex PCR assay. Sourced from immuneACCESS, this table was stored by TCRdb with only in-frame sequences that have V and J called. A share of the clones is absent; for the studies checked, an unresolved V gene accounts for under half, and the remainder has no known explanation. In all, the sample holds some 22,000 clones, and around 25% of those were seen once. More than 6.5% of the sample belongs to the ten largest clones. This sample comprised tumor tissue (inferred from file names), obtained from a patient given nivolumab and ipilimumab in sequence. The receptor set was obtained from a human donor with melanoma.

The chain has TRBV6-8 and TRBJ1-4; unclear D gene. V was clipped by 0 bases and J by 6 bases, with 17 bases between them. The germline gives CDR1 MNHGY, CDR2 SAAAGT. The CDR3 has 17 amino acids. CDR3 region: CASSYSNQGPGHEKLFF. The DNA of the CDR3 is TGTGCCAGCAGTTACTCCAACCAAGGCCCGGGCCATGAAAAACTGTTTTTT.

The chain combines TRBV6-8 with TRBJ2-7, with D possibly being TRBD2 (6 bases). This CDR3 has 14 residues. Germline lookup yields CDR1 MNHGY and CDR2 SAAAGT. V was pared by 0 bases and J by 7 bases, with 13 bases between. In DNA, the CDR3 is TGTGCCAGCAGTTACTCCCAGGGAGGAAGGGAGCAGTACTTC. This sequence encodes CASSYSQGGREQYF.

The rearrangement joins TRBV19 to TRBJ1-5; TRBD1 matches at 10 bases. This CDR3 has 15 residues. After removal of 6 bases from V and 5 bases from J, the junction contained 7 bases not matched to a gene. Germline loops: CDR1 LNHDA, CDR2 SQIVND (reference sequence). CDR3 sequence (DNA): TGTGCCAGTAGAGATCCGGGACAGGGGTATCAGCCCCAGCATTTT. Protein sequence: CASRDPGQGYQPQHF.

This clone has more than one count but fewer than ten. The chain employs TRBV6-8 and TRBJ2-2, with 7 bases aligning to TRBD2. Looked up from germline, CDR1 is MNHGY and CDR2 is SAAAGT. Trimming at V came to 1 base and at J to 3 bases, leaving 8 bases not matched to a gene. CDR3 length: 17 amino acids. In DNA form, the CDR3 reads TGTGCCAGCAGTTACTTAGGCGGGAGCCTCCACACCGGGGAGCTGTTTTTT. This encodes CASSYLGGSLHTGELFF.

Here the CDR3 reads CSVVGTGSTYEQYF. The CDR3 nucleotides read TGCAGCGTTGTCGGGACAGGGAGTACCTACGAGCAGTACTTC. The chain links TRBV29-1 to TRBJ2-7; TRBD1 agrees at 9 bases. The germline V gene encodes CDR1 SQVTM and CDR2 ANQGSEA. This CDR3 is 14 amino acids long. V trimming: 4 bases; J trimming: 2 bases; junction bases outside the gene matches: 6.

The genes are TRBV9 and TRBJ2-2; a possible D gene is TRBD1 (7 bases). Germline CDR1 is SGDLS and CDR2 is YYNGEE. The CDR3 spans 16 residues. Trimming removed 4 bases at V and 4 bases at J, with 17 bases between. The CDR3 is CASSNSGQRVTGELFF. The CDR3 region has the DNA TGTGCCAGCAGCAACTCGGGACAGCGGGTCACCGGGGAGCTGTTTTTT.

The gene calls are TRBV15 and TRBJ1-5; 7 nucleotides match TRBD1. Unmatched junction bases numbered 5, after V lost 0 bases and J lost 6 bases. The CDR3 has 15 amino acids. Germline loops: CDR1 LNHNV, CDR2 YYDKDF (reference sequence). Here the CDR3 reads CATSRDDRVLQPQHF. CDR3 sequence (DNA): TGTGCCACCAGCAGAGATGACAGGGTGCTTCAGCCCCAGCATTTT.

This clone has just one count. The chain is built from TRBV29-1 and TRBJ2-3; D gene uncertain. V was shortened by 4 bases and J by 0 bases, with 8 bases between the two germline ends. Germline CDR1 reads SQVTM; CDR2 reads ANQGSEA. The CDR3 has 13 residues. CDR3: CSVGAGSTDTQYF. CDR3 coding DNA: TGCAGCGTTGGGGCAGGAAGCACAGATACGCAGTATTTT.

J is TRBJ2-7 and V is TRBV8-2; the tabulated D call, TRBD1, remains unverified against the DNA. TRBV8-2 is deemed a pseudogene. There are 15 residues in the CDR3. CDR3 nucleotide sequence: TGTGCCAGCAGTTTATCGGGGCAGGGGGCAGGGGAGCAGTACTTC. Residues: CASSLSGQGAGEQYF.

The chain carries TRBV18 and TRBJ1-1; TRBD1 matches 7 bases. The germline gives CDR1 KGHSH, CDR2 LQKENI. Germline trimming cut 5 bases from V and 7 bases from J; bases unmatched to any gene: 7. The CDR3 totals 13 residues. The CDR3 loop reads CASSTTGEGEAFF. The CDR3 region has the DNA TGTGCCAGCTCAACCACAGGGGAGGGTGAAGCTTTCTTT.

CDR3 sequence: CASAPPASGSYNEQFF. For the CDR3, the DNA is TGTGCCAGCGCCCCTCCGGCTAGCGGGTCCTACAATGAGCAGTTCTTC. The chain recombines TRBV11-3 with TRBJ2-1; TRBD2 matches 8 bases. Germline V gene sequence: CDR1 SGHNT, CDR2 YENEEA. V lost 8 bases, J lost 1 base, and 10 bases stayed unmatched. This CDR3 contains 16 residues.

The rearrangement links TRBV11-3 to TRBJ2-7; D may be TRBD2 (5 bases). Germline V CDR1 and CDR2: SGHNT, YENEEA. V was clipped by 5 bases and J by 7 bases, with 24 bases between them. This CDR3 is built from 16 residues. This chain's CDR3 is CASSPEDRPPQEEQYF. The CDR3 DNA reads TGTGCCAGCAGCCCGGAGGACCGGCCACCTCAGGAGGAGCAGTACTTC.

This chain uses TRBV28 with TRBJ1-4; weak D call: TRBD1 (5 bases). Trimming took off 6 bases at V and 4 bases at J, with 12 bases between the two ends. CDR3 length equals 14 residues. CDR1 and CDR2 (germline): MDHEN, SYDVKM. CDR3 sequence (DNA): TGTGCCAGCAGCCTGGGACCGTATAATGAAAAACTGTTTTTT. Encoded protein: CASSLGPYNEKLFF. Variable domain in full (rest from reference TRBV28 and TRBJ1-4): DVKVTQSSRYLVKRTGEKVFLECVQDMDHENMFWYRQDPGLGLRLIYFSYDVKMKEKGDIPEGYSVSREKKERFSLILESASTNQTSMYLCASSLGPYNEKLFFGSGTQLSVL.

This clone showed up just a few times. This chain links TRBV6-8 with TRBJ2-7, with 16 positions matching TRBD2. Trimming removed 1 base from V and 0 bases from J; junction bases left unmatched: 9. Looked up from germline, CDR1 is MNHGY and CDR2 is SAAAGT. The CDR3 contains 20 residues. CDR3 loop: CASSYFPPGLAGGVSYEQYF. As DNA, the CDR3 is TGTGCCAGCAGTTACTTTCCCCCGGGACTAGCGGGAGGGGTCTCCTACGAGCAGTACTTC.

This clone was observed a handful of times. The chain combines TRBV10-3 with TRBJ2-7, with D maybe TRBD2 (7 bases). This CDR3 spans 14 amino acids. The V and J ends lost 2 bases and 2 bases respectively, with 10 bases between them. Germline assignment: CDR1 ENHRY and CDR2 SYGVKD. The DNA for the CDR3 is TGTGCCATCAGTGAGGGGGGGGGCCCCTACGAGCAGTACTTC. Translation gives CAISEGGGPYEQYF.

The chain has TRBV10-2 and TRBJ2-7; tentatively, D is TRBD1 or TRBD2 (5 bases each). CDR3 length equals 13 residues. Trimming cost V 4 bases and J 3 bases, with 10 bases left between them. Germline CDR1 reads WSHSY; CDR2 reads SAAADI. The CDR3, as DNA: TGCGCCAGCAGTGGGGGGTCTGGCTACGAGCAGTACTTC. As protein: CASSGGSGYEQYF.

This clone was recorded a few times. This chain connects TRBV7-8 to TRBJ1-3, with no clear D. Germline V CDR1 and CDR2: SGHVS, FQNEAQ. The CDR3 is made up of 15 amino acids. Trimming cost V 3 bases and J 0 bases, with 9 bases left between them. In DNA, the CDR3 is TGTGCCAGCAGCTTGGGCAGGAACTCTGGAAACACCATATATTTT. Translation gives CASSLGRNSGNTIYF.

CDR3 loop: CASTRGPTDTQYF. DNA for the CDR3: TGTGCCAGCACCCGAGGACCCACAGATACGCAGTATTTT. J is TRBJ2-3 and V is TRBV14, with D unclear. The CDR3 sequence is 13 residues long. Trimming stripped 7 bases from V and 2 bases from J, with 10 bases between. CDR1 SGHDN and CDR2 FVKESK come from the germline V gene.

V and J are TRBV11-3 and TRBJ1-1, with D perhaps TRBD1 (6 bases). The CDR3 is 15 amino acids. V lost 3 bases and J 6 bases, leaving 17 bases between the germline ends. CDR1 is SGHNT and CDR2 is YENEEA in the germline V gene. The CDR3 spells CASSFVGASVAEAFF. The DNA for the CDR3 is TGTGCCAGCAGCTTTGTGGGGGCTTCGGTCGCTGAAGCTTTCTTT.

The J gene is TRBJ2-7, the V gene TRBV6-8, with 7 bases that match TRBD1. Germline V lookup: CDR1 MNHGY, CDR2 SAAAGT. J gave up 0 bases and V 6 bases, and 8 bases lay outside the gene matches. The CDR3 has 15 residues. In DNA, the CDR3 is TGTGCCAGCAGAATACCCGGGACAGTCTCCTACGAGCAGTACTTC. Translation: CASRIPGTVSYEQYF.

This clone was observed many times. This chain links TRBV6-8 with TRBJ2-7; a weak D match, TRBD2 (6 bases). The CDR3 contains 12 residues. Germline loops: CDR1 MNHGY, CDR2 SAAAGT. V gave up 6 bases and J gave up 6 bases, with 12 bases separating them. In DNA form, the CDR3 reads TGTGCCAGCAGCCCAGGAGGGGTCGAGCAGTACTTC. Its protein product is CASSPGGVEQYF.

The chain has TRBV6-7 and TRBJ2-7; D unresolved. TRBV6-7 is identified as an open reading frame with a role that is uncertain. Trimming removed 7 bases from V and 3 bases from J, with 7 bases in between. The CDR3 sequence is 11 residues long. This CDR3 is CASTDLYEQYF. CDR3 bases: TGTGCCAGCACCGACCTCTACGAGCAGTACTTC.

The chain joins TRBV6-8 to TRBJ2-1, with TRBD2 identical over 8 bases. Germline V gives CDR1 MNHGY, CDR2 SAAAGT. Losses at the gene ends were 10 bases for V and 6 bases for J; bases not matched to a gene: 11. The CDR3 covers 14 residues. The CDR3 coding sequence is TGTGCCATCAGCTACTCTAGCGGGTTCAATGAGCAGTTCTTC. It yields the protein CAISYSSGFNEQFF.

The V call is TRBV6-8, the J call TRBJ1-4; TRBD1 matches at 8 bases. CDR3 size: 15 residues. Germline V gene lookup returns CDR1 MNHGY and CDR2 SAAAGT. J was trimmed by 4 bases and V by 5 bases; bases with no gene match: 6. The CDR3 loop is CASSARTGRNEKLFF. CDR3 nucleotides: TGTGCCAGCAGTGCGAGGACAGGGCGTAATGAAAAACTGTTTTTT.

CDR3 sequence: CASSLGGTNEKLFF. The CDR3 DNA sequence: TGCGCCAGCAGCTTGGGGGGGACAAATGAAAAACTGTTTTTT. V and J are TRBV5-1 and TRBJ1-4; TRBD1 is a possible D gene (6 bases). The V gene lost 0 bases and the J gene lost 5 bases, with 8 bases spanning the gap. Per the germline V gene, CDR1 is SGHRS and CDR2 is YFSETQ. The CDR3 length is 14 residues.

The chain carries TRBV4-1 and TRBJ2-7, with 12 bases identical to TRBD2. Trimming took 3 bases from V and 6 from J; bases not matched to a gene: 3. The CDR3 is 14 amino acids. Germline CDR1 and CDR2: MGHRA and YSYEKL. The CDR3 protein is CASSQTSGGSEQYF. The CDR3, as DNA: TGCGCCAGCAGCCAGACTAGCGGGGGAAGCGAGCAGTACTTC.

This clone was observed a handful of times. J is TRBJ1-4 and V is TRBV15; no clear D gene. This CDR3 has 17 residues. Germline-derived CDR1 and CDR2 are LNHNV and YYDKDF (reference sequence). V was clipped by 0 bases and J by 2 bases, with 13 bases between them. In DNA, the CDR3 is TGTGCCACCAGCAGAGACTATGCGGGGTCGACTAATGAAAAACTGTTTTTT. Residues: CATSRDYAGSTNEKLFF.

This clone was observed a few times. The chain combines TRBV11-3 with TRBJ1-2, with D tentatively TRBD1 (5 bases). Trimming took off 5 bases at V and 2 bases at J, with 12 bases between the two ends. The CDR3 has 14 amino acids. CDR1 and CDR2 from the germline V gene are SGHNT and YENEEA. CDR3 protein: CASSGGTANYGYTF. The CDR3 DNA reads as TGTGCCAGCAGCGGCGGGACCGCGAACTATGGCTACACCTTC.

The chain couples TRBV28 to TRBJ1-1; perhaps TRBD1 as D (5 bases). The CDR3 is made up of 14 amino acids. The germline gives CDR1 MDHEN, CDR2 SYDVKM. The V gene lost 2 bases and the J gene lost 7 bases, with 14 bases spanning the gap. CDR3 nucleotide sequence: TGTGCCAGCAGTTTAAGGGGAGTGGAGAGTGAAGCTTTCTTT. Its protein product is CASSLRGVESEAFF.

The sample holds a few counts of this clone. The chain uses TRBV6-8 and TRBJ2-3, with 8 bases matching TRBD2. Losses at the gene ends were 6 bases for V and 1 base for J; bases not matched to a gene: 0. This CDR3 is built from 13 residues. Germline CDR1 is MNHGY and CDR2 is SAAAGT. The CDR3 DNA reads as TGTGCCAGCAGGACTAGCGGCACAGATACGCAGTATTTT. Translating it yields CASRTSGTDTQYF.

Only a few counts were recorded for this clone. This chain joins TRBV6-8 and TRBJ2-1; 9 nucleotides match TRBD2. The CDR3 sequence is 15 residues long. The V segment lost 2 bases and the J segment 3 bases; nucleotides outside the gene matches: 2. Germline V CDR1 and CDR2: MNHGY, SAAAGT. CDR3 sequence (DNA): TGTGCCAGCAGTTACCCTAGCGGGGACTACAATGAGCAGTTCTTC. This translates into CASSYPSGDYNEQFF.